Listed below are T cell receptor beta chains from one sample, sequenced in a study of cytomegalovirus exposure and HLA in healthy donors. Profiling relied on immunoSEQ multiplex PCR, and the TCRdb table lists in-frame clones only, not all of them. This table has around 14,000 clones, around 60% appearing once. Material for sequencing was PBMCs. The receptors shown here come from a woman aged 45-65 years in good health and CMV-seropositive. Each CDR3 is given with its conserved first and last residue. D genes are given only for firm matches. Where a row states a size, it is once, few, many or the class of an expanded clone; other rows omit it.

v_call: TRBV29-1
clone_size: NA
j_call: TRBJ2-5
d_call: NA
cdr3_aa: CSVEWAGETQYF
cdr3_nt: TGCAGCGTCGAATGGGCGGGAGAGACCCAGTACTTC

v_call: TRBV9
clone_size: NA
j_call: TRBJ2-5
d_call: NA
cdr3_aa: CASSATGPPETQYF
cdr3_nt: TGTGCCAGCAGCGCCACAGGGCCCCCAGAGACCCAGTACTTC

v_call: TRBV29-1
clone_size: once
j_call: TRBJ1-5
d_call: NA
cdr3_aa: CSVEEGNGQPQHF
cdr3_nt: TGCAGCGTTGAGGAGGGGAACGGTCAGCCCCAGCATTTT

v_call: TRBV30
clone_size: NA
j_call: TRBJ1-5
d_call: TRBD1
cdr3_aa: CAWSPLGPDRDNQPQHF
cdr3_nt: TGTGCCTGGAGCCCCTTAGGCCCCGACAGGGACAATCAGCCCCAGCATTTT

v_call: TRBV29-1
clone_size: NA
j_call: TRBJ2-5
d_call: NA
cdr3_aa: CSVDGGGQETQYF
cdr3_nt: TGCAGCGTTGATGGTGGCGGTCAAGAGACCCAGTACTTC

v_call: TRBV6-5
clone_size: NA
j_call: TRBJ2-5
d_call: TRBD2
cdr3_aa: CASSPSWREQETQYF
cdr3_nt: TGTGCCAGCAGTCCCTCGTGGCGGGAGCAAGAGACCCAGTACTTC

v_call: TRBV30
clone_size: NA
j_call: TRBJ2-4
d_call: NA
cdr3_aa: CAWSVLGYGNIQYF
cdr3_nt: TGTGCCTGGAGTGTACTGGGCTACGGTAACATTCAGTACTTC

v_call: TRBV11-2
clone_size: NA
j_call: TRBJ1-1
d_call: NA
cdr3_aa: CASSRRQVPNTEAFF
cdr3_nt: TGTGCCAGCAGTCGTAGACAGGTGCCGAACACTGAAGCTTTCTTT

v_call: TRBV4-1
clone_size: NA
j_call: TRBJ2-1
d_call: TRBD2
cdr3_aa: CASSRVSGSRNEQFF
cdr3_nt: TGCGCCAGCAGCCGGGTTAGCGGGAGCCGAAATGAGCAGTTCTTC

v_call: TRBV25-1
clone_size: NA
j_call: TRBJ2-5
d_call: NA
cdr3_aa: CASSAMGPGETQYF
cdr3_nt: TGTGCCAGCAGTGCCATGGGGCCAGGGGAGACCCAGTACTTC

v_call: TRBV10-3
clone_size: few
j_call: TRBJ2-5
d_call: NA
cdr3_aa: CAISEAGETQYF
cdr3_nt: TGTGCCATCAGTGAGGCGGGGGAGACCCAGTACTTC

v_call: TRBV6-1
clone_size: NA
j_call: TRBJ2-7
d_call: TRBD1
cdr3_aa: CASGRDSSYEQYF
cdr3_nt: TGTGCCAGCGGCCGGGACAGCTCCTACGAGCAGTACTTC

v_call: TRBV6-1
clone_size: NA
j_call: TRBJ1-1
d_call: NA
cdr3_aa: CASSRGGDSEAFF
cdr3_nt: TGTGCCAGCAGTAGGGGGGGGGATTCTGAAGCTTTCTTT

v_call: TRBV7-9
clone_size: NA
j_call: TRBJ2-7
d_call: NA
cdr3_aa: CASSLVGQYEQYF
cdr3_nt: TGTGCCAGCAGCTTAGTCGGACAGTACGAGCAGTACTTC

v_call: TRBV28
clone_size: few
j_call: TRBJ2-5
d_call: TRBD1
cdr3_aa: CASSFAGTGMETQYF
cdr3_nt: TGTGCCAGCAGTTTTGCCGGGACAGGTATGGAGACCCAGTACTTC

v_call: TRBV4-3
clone_size: medium-sized
j_call: TRBJ2-6
d_call: TRBD2
cdr3_aa: CASSQEGLAGVGANVLTF
cdr3_nt: TGCGCCAGCAGCCAAGAGGGACTAGCGGGAGTTGGGGCCAACGTCCTGACTTTC

v_call: TRBV20-1
clone_size: NA
j_call: TRBJ2-1
d_call: TRBD2
cdr3_aa: CSATTSTEQFF
cdr3_nt: TGCAGTGCCACGACTAGCACTGAGCAGTTCTTC

v_call: TRBV30
clone_size: NA
j_call: TRBJ2-2
d_call: TRBD2
cdr3_aa: CAWSVPGLAGLKYTGELFF
cdr3_nt: TGTGCCTGGAGTGTTCCGGGACTAGCGGGTCTTAAGTACACCGGGGAGCTGTTTTTT

v_call: TRBV18
clone_size: NA
j_call: TRBJ1-1
d_call: NA
cdr3_aa: CASSSDTEAFF
cdr3_nt: TGTGCCAGCTCATCGGACACTGAAGCTTTCTTT

v_call: TRBV29-1
clone_size: NA
j_call: TRBJ2-3
d_call: NA
cdr3_aa: CSVAQTDTQYF
cdr3_nt: TGCAGCGTTGCACAGACAGATACGCAGTATTTT

v_call: TRBV5-1
clone_size: NA
j_call: TRBJ2-7
d_call: TRBD2
cdr3_aa: CASSFGLAGVEQYF
cdr3_nt: TGCGCCAGCAGCTTCGGACTAGCGGGAGTCGAGCAGTACTTC

v_call: TRBV7-2
clone_size: NA
j_call: TRBJ2-7
d_call: NA
cdr3_aa: CASSSDRLGDSYEQYF
cdr3_nt: TGTGCCAGCAGCTCCGACCGTCTCGGGGATAGCTACGAGCAGTACTTC

v_call: TRBV14
clone_size: NA
j_call: TRBJ2-1
d_call: NA
cdr3_aa: CASSRQRPGEQFF
cdr3_nt: TGTGCCAGCAGCCGCCAACGCCCCGGGGAGCAGTTCTTC

v_call: TRBV25-1
clone_size: NA
j_call: TRBJ1-1
d_call: NA
cdr3_aa: CASSDNSLNTEAFF
cdr3_nt: TGTGCCAGCAGTGATAACAGCCTGAACACTGAAGCTTTCTTT

v_call: TRBV4-3
clone_size: NA
j_call: TRBJ2-3
d_call: NA
cdr3_aa: CASSPGRGVTDTQYF
cdr3_nt: TGCGCCAGCAGCCCCGGCCGGGGAGTAACGGATACGCAGTATTTT

v_call: TRBV5-1
clone_size: once
j_call: TRBJ1-2
d_call: TRBD1
cdr3_aa: CASSLAGQGGGYTF
cdr3_nt: TGCGCCAGCAGCTTGGCGGGACAGGGTGGTGGCTACACCTTC

v_call: TRBV7-9
clone_size: NA
j_call: TRBJ2-1
d_call: TRBD2
cdr3_aa: CASSLEGSGSEQFF
cdr3_nt: TGTGCCAGCAGCTTAGAAGGTAGCGGGTCTGAGCAGTTCTTC

v_call: TRBV7-8
clone_size: NA
j_call: TRBJ2-7
d_call: TRBD1
cdr3_aa: CASSLETGKDEQYF
cdr3_nt: TGTGCCAGCAGCTTAGAGACAGGGAAGGACGAGCAGTACTTC

v_call: TRBV28
clone_size: NA
j_call: TRBJ1-2
d_call: NA
cdr3_aa: CASSRGGNYGYTF
cdr3_nt: TGTGCCAGCAGTCGCGGGGGGAACTATGGCTACACCTTC

v_call: TRBV10-3
clone_size: few
j_call: TRBJ1-4
d_call: TRBD1
cdr3_aa: CAISERDRGDEKLFF
cdr3_nt: TGTGCCATCAGTGAACGGGACAGGGGAGACGAAAAACTGTTTTTT

v_call: TRBV4-3
clone_size: NA
j_call: TRBJ2-5
d_call: NA
cdr3_aa: CASSQGIKLGSETQYF
cdr3_nt: TGCGCCAGCAGCCAAGGGATAAAACTAGGGAGTGAGACCCAGTACTTC

v_call: TRBV4-3
clone_size: NA
j_call: TRBJ1-5
d_call: NA
cdr3_aa: CASSRVQGGSQPQHF
cdr3_nt: TGCGCCAGCAGCCGAGTACAGGGCGGCAGTCAGCCCCAGCATTTT

v_call: TRBV25-1
clone_size: NA
j_call: TRBJ2-3
d_call: NA
cdr3_aa: CASSGLGSFTDTQYF
cdr3_nt: TGTGCCAGCAGTGGGTTAGGGAGTTTTACAGATACGCAGTATTTT

v_call: TRBV25-1
clone_size: NA
j_call: TRBJ1-1
d_call: TRBD1
cdr3_aa: CASSLKGTGYAFF
cdr3_nt: TGTGCCAGCAGCCTCAAGGGGACAGGGTATGCTTTCTTT

v_call: TRBV29-1
clone_size: NA
j_call: TRBJ2-1
d_call: TRBD2
cdr3_aa: CSVAGLAGNNEQFF
cdr3_nt: TGCAGCGTCGCGGGACTAGCGGGAAACAATGAGCAGTTCTTC

v_call: TRBV6-5
clone_size: few
j_call: TRBJ1-1
d_call: TRBD1
cdr3_aa: CASSYSQGGTEAFF
cdr3_nt: TGTGCCAGCAGTTACTCACAGGGGGGAACTGAAGCTTTCTTT

v_call: TRBV11-2
clone_size: NA
j_call: TRBJ2-7
d_call: NA
cdr3_aa: CASSSVEGDLPTYEQYF
cdr3_nt: TGTGCCAGCAGCTCCGTAGAGGGCGACTTACCTACCTACGAGCAGTACTTC